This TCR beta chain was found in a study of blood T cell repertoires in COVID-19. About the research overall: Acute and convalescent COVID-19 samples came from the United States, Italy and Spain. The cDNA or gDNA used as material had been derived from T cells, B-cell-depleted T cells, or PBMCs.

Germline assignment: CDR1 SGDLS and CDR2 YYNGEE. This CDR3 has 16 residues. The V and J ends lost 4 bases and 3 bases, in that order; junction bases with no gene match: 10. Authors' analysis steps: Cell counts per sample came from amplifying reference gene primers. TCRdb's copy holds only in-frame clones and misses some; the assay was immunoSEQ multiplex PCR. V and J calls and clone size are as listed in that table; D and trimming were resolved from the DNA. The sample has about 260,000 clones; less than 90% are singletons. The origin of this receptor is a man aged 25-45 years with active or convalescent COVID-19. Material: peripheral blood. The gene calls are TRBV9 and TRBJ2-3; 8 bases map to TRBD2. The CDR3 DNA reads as TGTGCCAGCAGCTCTGCACTAGCGGACCAAACAGATACGCAGTATTTT. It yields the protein CASSSALADQTDTQYF.